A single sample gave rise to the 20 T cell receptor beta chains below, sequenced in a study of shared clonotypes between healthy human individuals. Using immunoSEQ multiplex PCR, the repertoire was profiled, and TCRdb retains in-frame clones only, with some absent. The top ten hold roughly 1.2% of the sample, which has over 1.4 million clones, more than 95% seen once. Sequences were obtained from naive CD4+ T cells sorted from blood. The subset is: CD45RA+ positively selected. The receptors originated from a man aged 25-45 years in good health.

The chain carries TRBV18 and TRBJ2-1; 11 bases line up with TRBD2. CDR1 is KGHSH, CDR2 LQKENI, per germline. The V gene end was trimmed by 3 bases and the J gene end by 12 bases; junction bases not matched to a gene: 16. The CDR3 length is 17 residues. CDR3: CASSPQGLGLAESGQFF. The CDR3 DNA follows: TGTGCCAGCTCACCGCAGGGCCTGGGACTAGCGGAGAGCGGGCAGTTCTTC.

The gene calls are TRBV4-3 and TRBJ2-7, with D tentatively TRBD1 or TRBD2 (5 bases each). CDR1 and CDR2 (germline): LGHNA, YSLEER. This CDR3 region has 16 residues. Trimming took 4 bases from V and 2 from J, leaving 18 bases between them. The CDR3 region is CASSRNSGTQTYEQYF. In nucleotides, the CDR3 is TGCGCCAGCAGCCGAAATTCCGGGACCCAGACCTACGAGCAGTACTTC.

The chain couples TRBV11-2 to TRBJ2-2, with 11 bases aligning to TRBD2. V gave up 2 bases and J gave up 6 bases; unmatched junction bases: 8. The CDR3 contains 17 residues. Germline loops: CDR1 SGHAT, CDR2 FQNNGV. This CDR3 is CASSLYSGRDIAGELFF. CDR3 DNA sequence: TGTGCCAGCAGCTTATATAGCGGGAGGGATATTGCCGGGGAGCTGTTTTTT.

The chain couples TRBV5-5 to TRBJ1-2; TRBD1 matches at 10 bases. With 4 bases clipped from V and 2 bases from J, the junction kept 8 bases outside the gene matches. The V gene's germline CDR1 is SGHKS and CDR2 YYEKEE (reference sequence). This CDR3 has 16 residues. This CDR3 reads CASSLGQGWGNYGYTF. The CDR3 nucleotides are TGTGCCAGCAGCCTGGGACAGGGGTGGGGCAACTATGGCTACACCTTC.

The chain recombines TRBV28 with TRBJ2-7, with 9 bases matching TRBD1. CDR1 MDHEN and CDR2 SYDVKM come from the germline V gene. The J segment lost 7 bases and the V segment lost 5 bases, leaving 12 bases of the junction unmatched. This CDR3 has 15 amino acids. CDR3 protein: CASSPPDRGLKEQYF. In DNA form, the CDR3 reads TGTGCCAGCAGTCCCCCGGACAGGGGCCTAAAAGAGCAGTACTTC.

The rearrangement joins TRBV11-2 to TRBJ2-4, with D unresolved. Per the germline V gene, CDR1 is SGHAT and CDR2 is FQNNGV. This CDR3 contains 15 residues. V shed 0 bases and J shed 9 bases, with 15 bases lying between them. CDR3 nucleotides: TGTGCCAGCAGCTTAGAGCTTACTTCGCTGGGCATTCAGTACTTC. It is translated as CASSLELTSLGIQYF.

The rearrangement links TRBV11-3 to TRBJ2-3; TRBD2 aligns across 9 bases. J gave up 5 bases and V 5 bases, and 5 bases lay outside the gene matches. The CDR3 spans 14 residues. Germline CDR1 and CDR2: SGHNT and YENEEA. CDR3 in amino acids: CASSSGGSQDTQYF. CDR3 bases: TGTGCCAGCAGCAGCGGGGGGTCTCAAGATACGCAGTATTTT.

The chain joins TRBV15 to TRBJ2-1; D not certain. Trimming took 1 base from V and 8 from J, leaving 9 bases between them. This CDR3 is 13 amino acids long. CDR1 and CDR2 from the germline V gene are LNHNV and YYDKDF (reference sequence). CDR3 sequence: CATSRAVSYEQFF. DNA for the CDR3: TGTGCCACCAGCAGAGCGGTAAGCTATGAGCAGTTCTTC.

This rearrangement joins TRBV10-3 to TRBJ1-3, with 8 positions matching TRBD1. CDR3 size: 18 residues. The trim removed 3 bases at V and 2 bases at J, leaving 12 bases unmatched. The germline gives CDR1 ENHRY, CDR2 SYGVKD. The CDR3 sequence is CAISDSDRVPPPGNTIYF. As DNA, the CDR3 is TGTGCCATCAGTGACTCGGACAGGGTGCCTCCTCCTGGAAACACCATATATTTT.

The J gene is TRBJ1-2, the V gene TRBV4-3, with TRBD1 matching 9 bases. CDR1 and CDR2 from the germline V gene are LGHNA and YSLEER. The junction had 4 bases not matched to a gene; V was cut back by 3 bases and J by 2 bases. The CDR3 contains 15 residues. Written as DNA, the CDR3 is TGCGCCAGCAGCCACCTCGGGACAGGGAACTATGGCTACACCTTC. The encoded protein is CASSHLGTGNYGYTF.

CDR3 in DNA: TGCGCCAGCAGTGAGTCGAATGTTGGTGGGAGGAATCTCAGCACAGATACGCAGTATTTT. As protein: CASSESNVGGRNLSTDTQYF. This chain connects TRBV10-1 to TRBJ2-3, with D tentatively TRBD2 (6 bases). In germline, CDR1 is WNHNN, CDR2 SYGVQD (reference sequence). V gave up 0 bases and J gave up 0 bases, with 22 bases separating them. The CDR3 loop spans 20 amino acids.

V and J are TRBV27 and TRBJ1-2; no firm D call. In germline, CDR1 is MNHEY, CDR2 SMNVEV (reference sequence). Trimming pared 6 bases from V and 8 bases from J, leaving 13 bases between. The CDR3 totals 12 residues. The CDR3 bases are TGTGCCAGCAGGACCGCGTATGGGGGCTACACCTTC. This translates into CASRTAYGGYTF.

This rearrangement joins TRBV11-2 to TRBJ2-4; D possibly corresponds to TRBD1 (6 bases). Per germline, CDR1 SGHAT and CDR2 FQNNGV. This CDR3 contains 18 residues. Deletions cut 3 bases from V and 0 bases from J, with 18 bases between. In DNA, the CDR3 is TGTGCCAGCAGCTTCAGGGTTCCGCAGGGGTTAGCCAAAAACATTCAGTACTTC. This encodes CASSFRVPQGLAKNIQYF. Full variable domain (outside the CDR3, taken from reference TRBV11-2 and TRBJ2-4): EAGVAQSPRYKIIEKRQSVAFWCNPISGHATLYWYQQILGQGPKLLIQFQNNGVVDDSQLPKDRFSAERLKGVDSTLKIQPAKLEDSAVYLCASSFRVPQGLAKNIQYFGAGTRLSVL.

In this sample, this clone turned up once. The CDR3 loop reads CASSDSRTNEKLFF. For the CDR3, the DNA is TGCGCCAGCAGCGATTCCAGAACTAATGAAAAACTGTTTTTT. This chain joins TRBV5-1 and TRBJ1-4; D gene unclear. With 4 bases removed from V and 1 base from J, the gap between germline ends came to 8 bases. The CDR3 is made up of 14 amino acids. CDR1 is SGHRS and CDR2 is YFSETQ in the germline V gene.

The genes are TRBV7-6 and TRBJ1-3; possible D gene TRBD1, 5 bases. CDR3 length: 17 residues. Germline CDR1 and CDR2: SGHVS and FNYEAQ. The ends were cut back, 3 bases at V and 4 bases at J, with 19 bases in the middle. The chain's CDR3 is CASSFSALGQGGNTIYF. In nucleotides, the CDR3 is TGTGCCAGCAGCTTTAGTGCACTGGGTCAGGGCGGAAACACCATATATTTT. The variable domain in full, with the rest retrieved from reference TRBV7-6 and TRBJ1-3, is GAGVSQSPRYKVTKRGQDVALRCDPISGHVSLYWYRQALGQGPEFLTYFNYEAQQDKSGLPNDRFSAERPEGSISTLTIQRTEQRDSAMYRCASSFSALGQGGNTIYFGEGSWLTVV.

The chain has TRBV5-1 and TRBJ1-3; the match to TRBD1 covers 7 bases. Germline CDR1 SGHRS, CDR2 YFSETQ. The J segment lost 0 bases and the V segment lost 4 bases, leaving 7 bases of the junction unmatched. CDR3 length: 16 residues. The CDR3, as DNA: TGCGCCAGCAGCCCTGGGACAGACTTCTCTGGAAACACCATATATTTT. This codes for CASSPGTDFSGNTIYF.

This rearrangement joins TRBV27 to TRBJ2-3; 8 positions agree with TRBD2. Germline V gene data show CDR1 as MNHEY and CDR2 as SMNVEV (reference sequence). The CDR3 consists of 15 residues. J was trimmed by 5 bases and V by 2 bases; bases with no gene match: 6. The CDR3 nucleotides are TGTGCCAGCAGTTTAGGTAGCGGGATGGGAGATACGCAGTATTTT. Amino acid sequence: CASSLGSGMGDTQYF.

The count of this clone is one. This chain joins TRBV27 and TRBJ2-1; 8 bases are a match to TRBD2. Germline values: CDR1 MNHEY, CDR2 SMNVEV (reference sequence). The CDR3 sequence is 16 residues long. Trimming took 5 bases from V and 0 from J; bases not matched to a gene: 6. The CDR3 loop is CASSILAGLSYNEQFF. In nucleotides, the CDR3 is TGTGCCAGCAGTATCTTAGCGGGGCTCTCCTACAATGAGCAGTTCTTC.

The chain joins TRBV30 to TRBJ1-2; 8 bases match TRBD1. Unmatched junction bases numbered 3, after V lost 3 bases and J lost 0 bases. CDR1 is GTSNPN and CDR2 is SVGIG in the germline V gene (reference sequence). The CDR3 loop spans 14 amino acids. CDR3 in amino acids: CAWRAGGANYGYTF. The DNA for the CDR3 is TGTGCCTGGAGGGCAGGGGGCGCTAACTATGGCTACACCTTC.

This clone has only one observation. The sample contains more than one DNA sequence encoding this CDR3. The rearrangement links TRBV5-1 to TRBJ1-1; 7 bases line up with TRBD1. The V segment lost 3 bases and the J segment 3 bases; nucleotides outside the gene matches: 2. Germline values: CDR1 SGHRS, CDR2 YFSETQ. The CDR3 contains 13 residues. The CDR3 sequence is CASSYTGDTEAFF. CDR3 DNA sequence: TGCGCCAGCAGCTACACAGGGGACACTGAAGCTTTCTTT.